This passage covers 2 T cell receptor beta chains from one sample sequenced in a study of beta chain features in type 1 diabetes. The study reverse transcribed the entire isolated RNA, so it sequenced expressed TCRB transcripts. The protocol was immunoSEQ multiplex PCR, while the TCRdb copy is restricted to in-frame clones and leaves out a portion. This repertoire shows 810,000 or so clones, roughly a sixth found once; its top ten account for about 0.02%. The sequenced sample consisted of naive CD4+ T cells from blood. The receptors come from a woman aged 18-35 years in good health.

This clone turned up a few times. J is TRBJ2-3 and V is TRBV5-1; no clear D gene. Germline V lookup: CDR1 SGHRS, CDR2 YFSETQ. The CDR3 covers 13 residues. V was trimmed by 2 bases and J by 2 bases, leaving 6 bases between them. The CDR3 is CASSFASTDTQYF. The CDR3 DNA reads as TGCGCCAGCAGCTTCGCATCCACAGATACGCAGTATTTT.

The chain couples TRBV6-6 to TRBJ1-2; 7 bases are a match to TRBD1. This CDR3 is built from 13 residues. The V segment lost 2 bases and the J segment 6 bases; nucleotides outside the gene matches: 3. Germline V lookup: CDR1 MNHNY, CDR2 SVGAGI (reference sequence). CDR3 sequence (DNA): TGTGCCAGCAGTTACCCGCAGGGGGATGGCTACACCTTC. This translates into CASSYPQGDGYTF.